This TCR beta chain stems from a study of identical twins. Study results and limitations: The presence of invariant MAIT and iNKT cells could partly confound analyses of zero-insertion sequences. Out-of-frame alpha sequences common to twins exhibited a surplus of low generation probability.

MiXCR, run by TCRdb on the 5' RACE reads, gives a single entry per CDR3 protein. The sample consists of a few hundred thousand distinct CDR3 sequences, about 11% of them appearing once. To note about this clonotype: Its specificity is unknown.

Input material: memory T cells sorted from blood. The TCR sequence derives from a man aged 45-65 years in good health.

The CDR3 sequence: CASSQDFLKEKLFF. The CDR3 nucleotides are TGCGCCAGCAGCCAAGATTTCCTGAAGGAAAAACTGTTTTTT. The chain is built from TRBV4-3 and TRBJ1-4; D uncertain. V lost 0 bases, J lost 8 bases, and 10 bases lay in between. Per germline, CDR1 LGHNA and CDR2 YSLEER. The CDR3 is made up of 14 amino acids.